This T cell receptor (beta chain) was recorded in a study of blood T cell repertoires in COVID-19. Across the study: Both acute and convalescent COVID-19 samples were obtained from the United States, Italy and Spain. Sample material is recorded as cDNA or gDNA derived from T cells, B-cell-depleted T cells, or PBMCs.

The germline gives CDR1 MNHNY, CDR2 SVGAGI (reference sequence). The CDR3 consists of 12 residues. V dropped 6 bases and J dropped 7; count of bases not matched to a gene: 3. Methods used by the authors: Reference gene primer amplification gave nucleated cell count estimates. The table came from immunoSEQ multiplex PCR; TCRdb's copy has only in-frame clones and leaves some out. V and J calls and clone size are those listed in that table; D and trimming were worked out from the DNA. The data contain about 310,000 clones, over 75% of them singletons. The specimen was peripheral blood. J is TRBJ1-2 and V is TRBV6-6; the match to TRBD1 covers 9 bases. This clonotype was sampled from a man aged 50 to 59 with active or convalescent COVID-19. CDR3 nucleotide sequence: TGTGCCAGCAGGCGGACAGGGGTTGGCTACACCTTC. Translating gives CASRRTGVGYTF.